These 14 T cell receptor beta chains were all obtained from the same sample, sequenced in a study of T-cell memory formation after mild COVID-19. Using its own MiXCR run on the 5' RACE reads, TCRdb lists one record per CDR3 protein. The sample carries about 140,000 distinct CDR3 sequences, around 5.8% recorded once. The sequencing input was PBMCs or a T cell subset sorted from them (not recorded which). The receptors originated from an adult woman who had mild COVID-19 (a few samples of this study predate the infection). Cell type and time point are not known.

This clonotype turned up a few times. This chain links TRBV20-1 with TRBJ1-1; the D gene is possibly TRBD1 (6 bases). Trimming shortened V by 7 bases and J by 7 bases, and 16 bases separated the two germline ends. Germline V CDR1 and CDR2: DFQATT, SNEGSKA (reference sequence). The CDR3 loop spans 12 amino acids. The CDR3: CSVYRVRGEAFF. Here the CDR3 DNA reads TGCAGTGTGTACAGGGTGCGAGGTGAAGCTTTCTTT.

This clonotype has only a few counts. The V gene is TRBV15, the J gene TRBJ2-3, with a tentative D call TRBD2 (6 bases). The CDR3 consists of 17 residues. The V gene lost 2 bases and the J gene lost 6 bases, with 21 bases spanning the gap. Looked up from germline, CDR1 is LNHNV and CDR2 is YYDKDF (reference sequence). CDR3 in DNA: TGTGCCACCAGCAGACTACTGTCGGGGGTCTCATCGGATACGCAGTATTTT. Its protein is CATSRLLSGVSSDTQYF.

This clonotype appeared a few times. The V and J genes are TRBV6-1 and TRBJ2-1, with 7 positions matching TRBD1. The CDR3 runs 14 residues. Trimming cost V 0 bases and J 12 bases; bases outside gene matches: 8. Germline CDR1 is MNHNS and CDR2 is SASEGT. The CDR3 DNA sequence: TGTGCCAGCAGTGAAGCCTGGACAGGACGGGGGCAGTTCTTC. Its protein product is CASSEAWTGRGQFF.

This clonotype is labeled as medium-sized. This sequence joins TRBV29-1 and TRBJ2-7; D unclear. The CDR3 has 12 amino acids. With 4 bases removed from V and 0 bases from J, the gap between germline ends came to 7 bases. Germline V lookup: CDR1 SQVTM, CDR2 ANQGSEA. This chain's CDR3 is CSVAVVSYEQYF. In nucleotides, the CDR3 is TGCAGCGTTGCTGTGGTCTCCTACGAGCAGTACTTC.

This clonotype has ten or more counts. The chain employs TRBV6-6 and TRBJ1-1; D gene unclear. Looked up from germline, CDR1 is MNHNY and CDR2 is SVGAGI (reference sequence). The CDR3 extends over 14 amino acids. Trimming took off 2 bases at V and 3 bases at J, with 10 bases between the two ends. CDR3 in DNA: TGTGCCAGCAGTTACAGGACCCAGGACACTGAAGCTTTCTTT. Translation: CASSYRTQDTEAFF.

The CDR3 reads CAWTQGAGQYF. DNA of the CDR3: TGTGCCTGGACACAGGGGGCCGGGCAGTACTTC. The chain uses TRBV30 and TRBJ2-7; 9 bases map to TRBD1. CDR1 and CDR2 from the germline V gene are GTSNPN and SVGIG (reference sequence). This CDR3 is built from 11 residues. The V gene end was trimmed by 4 bases and the J gene end by 9 bases; junction bases not matched to a gene: 4.

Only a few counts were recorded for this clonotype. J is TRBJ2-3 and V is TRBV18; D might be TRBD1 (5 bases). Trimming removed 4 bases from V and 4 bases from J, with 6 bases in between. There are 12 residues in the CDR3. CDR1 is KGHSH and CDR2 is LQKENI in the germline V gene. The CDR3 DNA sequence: TGTGCCAGCTCACAACAGGCAGATACGCAGTATTTT. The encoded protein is CASSQQADTQYF.

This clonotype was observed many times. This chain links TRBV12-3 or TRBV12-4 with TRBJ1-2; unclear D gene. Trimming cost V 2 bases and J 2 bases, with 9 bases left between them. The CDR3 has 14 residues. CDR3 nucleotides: TGTGCCAGCAGTTTACATGGAGGGAACTATGGCTACACCTTC. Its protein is CASSLHGGNYGYTF.

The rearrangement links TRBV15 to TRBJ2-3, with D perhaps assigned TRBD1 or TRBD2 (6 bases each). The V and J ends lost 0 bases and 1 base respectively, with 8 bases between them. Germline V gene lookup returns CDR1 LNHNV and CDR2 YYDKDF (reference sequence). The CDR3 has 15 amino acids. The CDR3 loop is CATSREGGRTDTQYF. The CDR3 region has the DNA TGTGCCACCAGCAGAGAAGGGGGGCGCACAGATACGCAGTATTTT.

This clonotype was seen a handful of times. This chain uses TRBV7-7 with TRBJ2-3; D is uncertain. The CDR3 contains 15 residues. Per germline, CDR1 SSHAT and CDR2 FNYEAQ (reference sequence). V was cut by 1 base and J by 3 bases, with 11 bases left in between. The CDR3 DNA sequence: TGTGCCAGCAGCTTAGGTTTCGGCAGAACAGATACGCAGTATTTT. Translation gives CASSLGFGRTDTQYF. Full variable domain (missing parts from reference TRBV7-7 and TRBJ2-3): GAGVSQSPRYKVTKRGQDVTLRCDPISSHATLYWYQQALGQGPEFLTYFNYEAQPDKSGLPSDRFSAERPEGSISTLTIQRTEQRDSAMYRCASSLGFGRTDTQYFGPGTRLTVL.

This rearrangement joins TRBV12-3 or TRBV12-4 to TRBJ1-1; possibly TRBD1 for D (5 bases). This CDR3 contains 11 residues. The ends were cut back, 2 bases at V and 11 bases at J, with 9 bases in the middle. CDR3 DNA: TGTGCCAGCAGTTTAAGGGGATTCGCTTTCTTT. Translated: CASSLRGFAFF.

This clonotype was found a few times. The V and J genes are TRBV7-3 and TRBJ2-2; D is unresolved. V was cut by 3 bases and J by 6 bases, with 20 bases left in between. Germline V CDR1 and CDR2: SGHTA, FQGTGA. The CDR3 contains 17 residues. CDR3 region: CASSFTSTSSGAGELFF. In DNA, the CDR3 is TGTGCCAGCAGCTTCACCTCGACAAGCTCGGGCGCCGGGGAGCTGTTTTTT.

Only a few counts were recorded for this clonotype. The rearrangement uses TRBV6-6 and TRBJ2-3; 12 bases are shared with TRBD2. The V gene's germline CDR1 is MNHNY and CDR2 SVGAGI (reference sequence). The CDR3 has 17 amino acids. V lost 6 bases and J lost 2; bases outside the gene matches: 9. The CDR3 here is CASSIPLAGGPTDTQYF. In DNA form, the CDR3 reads TGTGCCAGCAGCATCCCCCTAGCGGGAGGGCCCACAGATACGCAGTATTTT.

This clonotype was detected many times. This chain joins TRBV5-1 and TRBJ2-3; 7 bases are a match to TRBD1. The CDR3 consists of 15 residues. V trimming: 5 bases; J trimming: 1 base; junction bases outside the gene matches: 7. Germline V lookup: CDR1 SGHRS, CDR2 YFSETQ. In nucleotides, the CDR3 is TGCGCCAGCAGTTTACGGGACAGCCGCACAGATACGCAGTATTTT. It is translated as CASSLRDSRTDTQYF. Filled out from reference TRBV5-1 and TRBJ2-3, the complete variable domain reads KAGVTQTPRYLIKTRGQQVTLSCSPISGHRSVSWYQQTPGQGLQFLFEYFSETQRNKGNFPGRFSGRQFSNSRSEMNVSTLELGDSALYLCASSLRDSRTDTQYFGPGTRLTVL.